This passage covers 30 T cell receptor beta chains from one sample sequenced in a study of blood T cell repertoires in COVID-19. TCRdb keeps only in-frame clones here, not all; method: immunoSEQ multiplex PCR. The table lists approximately 230,000 clones, about nine tenths of them singletons. Sequencing was done on a sample of peripheral blood. The source is a woman aged 25-40 years with COVID-19, enrolled during active disease.

This clone has only one observation. V and J are TRBV4-1 and TRBJ2-3; 7 positions agree with TRBD1. V gave up 1 base and J gave up 1 base; unmatched junction bases: 5. CDR1 is MGHRA, CDR2 YSYEKL, per germline. The CDR3 covers 16 residues. CDR3 amino acids: CASSQGQGQGTDTQYF. The CDR3 coding sequence is TGCGCCAGCAGCCAAGGACAGGGTCAGGGCACAGATACGCAGTATTTT.

This sequence joins TRBV5-1 and TRBJ2-7, with D tentatively TRBD2 (6 bases). This CDR3 has 16 amino acids. Germline V CDR1 and CDR2: SGHRS, YFSETQ. The CDR3 is CASSLGYGLPSHEQYV. CDR3 nucleotides: TGCGCCAGCAGCTTGGGTTACGGACTACCCTCCCACGAGCAGTACGTC.

The chain carries TRBV28 and TRBJ1-4, with TRBD1 identical over 8 bases. CDR1 is MDHEN, CDR2 SYDVKM, per germline. This CDR3 comprises 14 residues. V trimming: 6 bases; J trimming: 5 bases; junction bases outside the gene matches: 5. The CDR3 region is CASRPWDRNEKLFF. In nucleotides, the CDR3 is TGTGCCAGCAGACCGTGGGACAGGAATGAAAAACTGTTTTTT.

This chain links TRBV11-2 with TRBJ2-7, with a possible D match to TRBD2 (6 bases). Per the germline V gene, CDR1 is SGHAT and CDR2 is FQNNGV. This CDR3 is built from 14 residues. Between the trimmed V and J ends, which lost 2 bases and 3 bases, there was a span of 11 bases. In DNA, the CDR3 is TGTGCCAGCAGCTTATCTCGGGGGTACTACGAGCAGTACTTC. Translation: CASSLSRGYYEQYF.

The chain combines TRBV28 with TRBJ2-1, with TRBD1 matching over 9 bases. Germline CDR1 MDHEN, CDR2 SYDVKM. This CDR3 comprises 15 residues. V lost 6 bases to trimming and J lost 6 bases; unmatched junction nucleotides: 9. The CDR3 region is CASSPGTGNGNEQFF. The CDR3 nucleotides read TGTGCCAGCAGCCCCGGGACAGGGAATGGCAATGAGCAGTTCTTC.

The chain combines TRBV2 with TRBJ1-3; D gene unclear. The V gene's germline CDR1 is SNHLY and CDR2 FYNNEI. This CDR3 comprises 14 residues. Trimming left V 2 bases short and J 0 bases short, with 5 bases between. CDR3: CASSEQISGNTIYF. CDR3 coding DNA: TGTGCCAGCAGTGAACAGATCTCTGGAAACACCATATATTTT.

The gene calls are TRBV19 and TRBJ2-1, with TRBD2 matching over 8 bases. Germline values: CDR1 LNHDA, CDR2 SQIVND (reference sequence). V shed 2 bases, J shed 2 bases, and the junction held 8 bases outside the gene matches. This CDR3 has 17 residues. The CDR3 sequence is CASSISWGGGTYNEQFF. CDR3 nucleotide sequence: TGTGCCAGTAGTATAAGTTGGGGCGGGGGGACCTACAATGAGCAGTTCTTC.

This chain joins TRBV4-1 and TRBJ1-2, with D hard to call. Trimming removed 3 bases at V and 5 bases at J, with 16 bases between. The V gene's germline CDR1 is MGHRA and CDR2 YSYEKL. The length of the CDR3 is 15 residues. CDR3 region: CASSHGRARGYGYTF. CDR3 nucleotides: TGCGCCAGCAGCCACGGACGAGCGAGAGGGTATGGCTACACCTTC.

With respect to this clone: Different DNA sequences within this sample yield the same CDR3. This chain uses TRBV27 with TRBJ1-1; possible D gene TRBD1, 6 bases. This CDR3 has 14 residues. Trimming cost V 3 bases and J 4 bases, with 12 bases left between them. In germline, CDR1 is MNHEY, CDR2 SMNVEV (reference sequence). Here the CDR3 reads CASSLSRGGTEAFF. The DNA of the CDR3 is TGTGCCAGCAGTTTGTCTAGGGGGGGCACTGAAGCTTTCTTT.

This chain's CDR3 is CASSLSGADYNEQFF. DNA of the CDR3: TGTGCCAGCAGTTTAAGCGGGGCAGATTACAATGAGCAGTTCTTC. The rearrangement links TRBV28 to TRBJ2-1; 7 bases are a match to TRBD2. Germline-derived CDR1 and CDR2 are MDHEN and SYDVKM. V dropped 2 bases and J dropped 4; count of bases not matched to a gene: 5. The CDR3 is 15 amino acids.

This chain links TRBV23-1 with TRBJ2-7; 9 bases are a match to TRBD1. Being an ORF, TRBV23-1 has a function that is uncertain. Trimming cost V 4 bases and J 0 bases; bases outside gene matches: 7. This CDR3 comprises 16 residues. In nucleotides, the CDR3 is TGCGCCAGCAGTCCCGCCGGGACAGGGAGCTCCTACGAGCAGTACGTC. This codes for CASSPAGTGSSYEQYV.

This clone has just one count. This chain uses TRBV28 with TRBJ2-3, with D possibly TRBD2 on 8 matching bases. Per germline, CDR1 MDHEN and CDR2 SYDVKM. This CDR3 is 16 amino acids long. The ends were cut back, 9 bases at V and 4 bases at J, with 23 bases in the middle. CDR3 region: CASRGTAGLGADTQYF. As DNA, the CDR3 is TGTGCCAGTCGCGGGACAGCGGGACTAGGGGCAGATACGCAGTATTTT.

The rearrangement uses TRBV10-3 and TRBJ2-3, with 7 nucleotides matching TRBD1. CDR3 length: 14 residues. J gave up 2 bases and V 9 bases, and 8 bases lay outside the gene matches. Germline assignment: CDR1 ENHRY and CDR2 SYGVKD. The DNA for the CDR3 is TGTGCCATTCAGCCGGGACAGAACACAGATACGCAGTATTTT. This encodes CAIQPGQNTDTQYF.

The CDR3 is CASSDTGTGGRETQYF. CDR3 nucleotides: TGTGCCAGCAGTGACACCGGGACAGGGGGTAGAGAGACCCAGTACTTC. J is TRBJ2-5 and V is TRBV6-4, with TRBD1 identical over 11 bases. CDR1 is MRHNA and CDR2 is SNTAGT in the germline V gene. The CDR3 runs to 16 residues. Losses at the gene ends were 2 bases for V and 4 bases for J; bases not matched to a gene: 6.

The chain employs TRBV10-3 and TRBJ1-5; tentatively, D is TRBD1 (5 bases). The CDR3 runs to 14 residues. V lost 6 bases and J 7 bases, leaving 16 bases between the germline ends. The germline V gene has CDR1 ENHRY and CDR2 SYGVKD. In nucleotides, the CDR3 is TGTGCCATCAGCCCACTGGGAGGGGAGCAGCCCCAGCATTTT. Translating gives CAISPLGGEQPQHF.

The chain has TRBV5-6 and TRBJ2-1; the D gene is possibly TRBD1 (6 bases). Germline CDR1 reads SGHDT; CDR2 reads YYEEEE. The CDR3 is 14 residues long. Trimming cost V 3 bases and J 12 bases, with 19 bases left between them. The CDR3 coding sequence is TGTGCCAGCAGCTCCAGGGGCCGCGATGATGGGCAGTTCTTC. Translation: CASSSRGRDDGQFF.

The chain uses TRBV2 and TRBJ1-6, with D hard to call. V was clipped by 6 bases and J by 6 bases, with 18 bases between them. Germline values: CDR1 SNHLY, CDR2 FYNNEI. The CDR3 runs to 16 residues. This chain's CDR3 is CASRRFRSGGNSPLHF. CDR3 in DNA: TGTGCCAGCAGGAGATTCCGGTCCGGAGGTAATTCACCCCTCCACTTT.

The chain joins TRBV6-2 or TRBV6-3 to TRBJ2-7, with D possibly TRBD2 on 6 matching bases. The V and J ends lost 0 bases and 0 bases respectively, with 12 bases between them. Germline V gene data show CDR1 as MNHEY and CDR2 as SVGEGT. This CDR3 region has 16 residues. CDR3 amino acids: CASSYSGLLSSYEQYV. Written as DNA, the CDR3 is TGTGCCAGCAGTTACTCGGGACTTTTAAGCTCCTACGAGCAGTACGTC.

V gene TRBV7-8 combines with J gene TRBJ2-7; 10 nucleotides match TRBD1. The trim removed 5 bases at V and 9 bases at J, leaving 7 bases unmatched. The V gene's germline CDR1 is SGHVS and CDR2 FQNEAQ. The CDR3 covers 13 residues. The CDR3 DNA is TGTGCCAGCAGCCGCCGGGACAGGGGAGGGCAGTACTTC. Its protein product is CASSRRDRGGQYF.

The CDR3 DNA reads TGTGCCAGCAGCCACGCCTTTGCGGGGGTATACAATGAGCAGTTCTTC. Protein: CASSHAFAGVYNEQFF. The rearrangement joins TRBV3-1 (or the pseudogene TRBV3-2) to TRBJ2-1; 7 nucleotides line up with TRBD2. Trimming took 3 bases from V and 4 from J; bases not matched to a gene: 9. This CDR3 is built from 16 residues. CDR1 and CDR2 (germline): LGHDT, YNNKEL (reference sequence).

As to this clone: The sample contains more than one DNA sequence encoding this CDR3. This chain connects TRBV11-2 to TRBJ1-4; 7 bases agree with TRBD1. The CDR3 length is 14 residues. CDR1 is SGHAT and CDR2 is FQNNGV in the germline V gene. V lost 1 base and J lost 4; bases outside the gene matches: 0. CDR3 coding DNA: TGTGCCAGCAGCTTAGGACAGGGTAATGAAAAACTGTTTTTT. It translates to CASSLGQGNEKLFF. Full variable domain (outside the CDR3, taken from reference TRBV11-2 and TRBJ1-4): EAGVAQSPRYKIIEKRQSVAFWCNPISGHATLYWYQQILGQGPKLLIQFQNNGVVDDSQLPKDRFSAERLKGVDSTLKIQPAKLEDSAVYLCASSLGQGNEKLFFGSGTQLSVL.

This sequence joins TRBV7-9 and TRBJ2-5, with 7 nucleotides matching TRBD2. Per germline, CDR1 SEHNR and CDR2 FQNEAQ (reference sequence). The ends lost 2 bases at V and 4 bases at J; junction bases unmatched: 4. The CDR3 runs 14 residues. The CDR3 DNA sequence: TGTGCCAGCAGCTTACAGGGCGGGGGAGAGACCCAGTACTTC. It translates to CASSLQGGGETQYF.

V is TRBV3-1 (or the pseudogene TRBV3-2) and J is TRBJ2-7; D call uncertain. Trimming took off 0 bases at V and 4 bases at J, with 13 bases between the two ends. The germline V gene has CDR1 LGHDT and CDR2 YNNKEL (reference sequence). This CDR3 has 15 residues. CDR3 in DNA: TGTGCCAGCAGCCAAGACCTGGGCGCCCCATACGAGCAGTACGTC. This sequence encodes CASSQDLGAPYEQYV.

This clone has just a few counts. The gene calls are TRBV5-1 and TRBJ1-1; 7 nucleotides align to TRBD1. The V segment lost 4 bases and the J segment 4 bases; nucleotides outside the gene matches: 7. CDR3 length equals 14 residues. Germline assignment: CDR1 SGHRS and CDR2 YFSETQ. The CDR3 spells CASSGTGVGTEAFF. CDR3 coding DNA: TGCGCCAGCAGCGGTACAGGGGTCGGCACTGAAGCTTTCTTT.

The chain is built from TRBV27 and TRBJ2-1, with TRBD2 matching over 11 bases. CDR1 and CDR2 from the germline V gene are MNHEY and SMNVEV (reference sequence). The V segment lost 6 bases and the J segment 0 bases; nucleotides outside the gene matches: 7. This CDR3 region has 17 residues. The chain's CDR3 is CASRTLAGDSSYNEQFF. CDR3 bases: TGTGCCAGCAGAACACTAGCGGGGGATAGCTCCTACAATGAGCAGTTCTTC.

The V and J genes are TRBV11-1 and TRBJ2-2, with a possible D match to TRBD2 (5 bases). CDR1 and CDR2 (germline): SGHAT, FQDESV (reference sequence). V was clipped by 6 bases and J by 6 bases, with 14 bases between them. The CDR3 consists of 14 residues. DNA for the CDR3: TGTGCCAGCAGGAACTTGGCCGGGGCCGGGGAGCTGTTTTTT. It is translated as CASRNLAGAGELFF. The full variable domain, in which reference TRBV11-1 and TRBJ2-2 provide the parts outside the CDR3, is EAEVAQSPRYKITEKSQAVAFWCDPISGHATLYWYRQILGQGPELLVQFQDESVVDDSQLPKDRFSAERLKGVDSTLKIQPAELGDSAMYLCASRNLAGAGELFFGEGSRLTVL.

This chain connects TRBV29-1 to TRBJ2-2, with TRBD1 matching over 8 bases. The V gene's germline CDR1 is SQVTM and CDR2 ANQGSEA. The CDR3 runs 13 residues. The J segment lost 7 bases and the V segment lost 6 bases, leaving 7 bases of the junction unmatched. Here the CDR3 reads CSVAQGADGELFF. The CDR3 DNA sequence: TGCAGCGTGGCCCAGGGGGCGGACGGGGAGCTGTTTTTT.

V is TRBV12-3 or TRBV12-4 and J is TRBJ1-1; D may be TRBD1 (6 bases). The CDR3 runs to 13 residues. V was shortened by 10 bases and J by 2 bases, with 14 bases between the two germline ends. The DNA for the CDR3 is TGTGCCACCATAACAGGGCTAAACACTGAAGCTTTCTTT. Its protein is CATITGLNTEAFF.

This clone was seen more than once but under ten times. The chain uses TRBV24-1 and TRBJ1-1, with 8 bases aligning to TRBD1. CDR3 length: 14 residues. V gave up 2 bases and J gave up 12 bases; unmatched junction bases: 10. CDR1 KGHDR and CDR2 SFDVKD come from the germline V gene. DNA of the CDR3: TGTGCCACCAGTGATTCGGACAGGGCCTACGAACCTTTCTTT. It encodes CATSDSDRAYEPFF.

This clone was recorded only once. The V gene is TRBV6-5, the J gene TRBJ1-2; no clear D. The CDR3 runs 13 residues. Germline V lookup: CDR1 MNHEY, CDR2 SVGAGI. Trimming cost V 6 bases and J 4 bases, with 12 bases left between them. The CDR3 DNA reads TGTGCCAGCAGACCGGGGAATACCTATGGCTACACCTTC. It encodes CASRPGNTYGYTF.